Listed here are 9 T cell receptor beta chains from one sample, sequenced in a study of response to subunit inactivated influenza vaccine. TCRdb re-called the RT-PCR reads through MiXCR, storing one row per CDR3 protein. The sample contains 500,000 or so distinct CDR3 sequences, about 17% of which appear only once. The starting material was CD4+ T cells sorted from PBMCs, obtained roughly 24 months after vaccination. All receptors come from a man aged 50 to 69 who received an inactivated influenza vaccine.

This sequence joins TRBV27 and TRBJ2-3; TRBD2 aligns across 7 bases. After removal of 6 bases from V and 4 bases from J, the junction contained 7 bases not matched to a gene. The CDR3 contains 14 residues. Germline V gene sequence: CDR1 MNHEY, CDR2 SMNVEV (reference sequence). CDR3 in DNA: TGTGCCAGCAGCCAGCGGGGAAAAGCAGATACGCAGTATTTT. As protein: CASSQRGKADTQYF.

This clonotype was counted only a few times. The chain combines TRBV19 with TRBJ2-7; 8 nucleotides match TRBD1. Germline V gene sequence: CDR1 LNHDA, CDR2 SQIVND (reference sequence). V lost 5 bases to trimming and J lost 2 bases; unmatched junction nucleotides: 5. CDR3 size: 14 residues. The CDR3: CASSLMTGAYEQYF. CDR3 bases: TGTGCCAGTAGTCTCATGACAGGGGCCTACGAGCAGTACTTC.

J is TRBJ2-2 and V is TRBV12-3 or TRBV12-4; tentatively, D is TRBD1 (6 bases). Deletions cut 7 bases from V and 5 bases from J, with 14 bases between. There are 14 residues in the CDR3. The CDR3 loop is CASIQQGWTGELFF. DNA of the CDR3: TGTGCCAGCATCCAACAGGGTTGGACCGGGGAGCTGTTTTTT.

The J gene is TRBJ2-1, the V gene TRBV24-1, with 10 bases that match TRBD2. J lost 7 bases, V lost 4 bases, and 6 bases had no gene match. The CDR3 runs 15 residues. Germline V gives CDR1 KGHDR, CDR2 SFDVKD. CDR3 coding DNA: TGTGCCACCAGTGAGGCTAGCGGGAGCAAAAATGAGCAGTTCTTC. This translates into CATSEASGSKNEQFF.

This clonotype was counted a few times. As DNA, the CDR3 is TGTGCCAGCAGTCAAACACAGGGGGCAGGAGGCTACACCTTC. Translated: CASSQTQGAGGYTF. The chain uses TRBV12-3 or TRBV12-4 and TRBJ1-2; 9 bases fit TRBD1. V dropped 5 bases and J dropped 8; count of bases not matched to a gene: 9. The CDR3 is made up of 14 amino acids.

Concerning this clonotype itself: Given a much more abundant clone one base away, this may be a read error. The gene calls are TRBV12-3 or TRBV12-4 and TRBJ2-1; D unclear. Trimming removed 5 bases at V and 5 bases at J, with 13 bases between. The CDR3 contains 14 residues. The CDR3 DNA is TGTGCCAGCAGTGGGTCGATGACTCACAATGAGCAGTTCTTC. Translated: CASSGSMTHNEQFF.

This clonotype was recorded at least ten times. One junction end does not reproduce the germline sequence, and a read error may be involved. This chain links TRBV6-5 with TRBJ2-3; no definite D call. Germline assignment: CDR1 MNHEY and CDR2 SVGAGI. CDR3 length equals 16 residues. The CDR3 sequence: CVSSYQLATSTDTQYF. In DNA form, the CDR3 reads TGTGTCAGCAGTTATCAACTGGCGACTAGCACAGATACGCAGTATTTT.

The chain has TRBV28 and TRBJ2-2; D gene uncertain. Trimming removed 8 bases at V and 1 base at J, with 17 bases between. Germline loops: CDR1 MDHEN, CDR2 SYDVKM. The CDR3 has 16 residues. This CDR3 is CASALPAGWNTGELFF. The CDR3 DNA reads as TGTGCCAGCGCCCTTCCGGCTGGCTGGAACACCGGGGAGCTGTTTTTT.

This clonotype was seen more than once but under ten times. The rearrangement links TRBV12-3 or TRBV12-4 to TRBJ2-7, with 11 bases identical to TRBD2. V was pared by 5 bases and J by 6 bases, with 3 bases of the junction left unmatched. The CDR3 length is 13 residues. CDR3 bases: TGTGCCAGCAGTGCCGGGACTAGCGGCGAGCAGTACTTC. The encoded protein is CASSAGTSGEQYF.